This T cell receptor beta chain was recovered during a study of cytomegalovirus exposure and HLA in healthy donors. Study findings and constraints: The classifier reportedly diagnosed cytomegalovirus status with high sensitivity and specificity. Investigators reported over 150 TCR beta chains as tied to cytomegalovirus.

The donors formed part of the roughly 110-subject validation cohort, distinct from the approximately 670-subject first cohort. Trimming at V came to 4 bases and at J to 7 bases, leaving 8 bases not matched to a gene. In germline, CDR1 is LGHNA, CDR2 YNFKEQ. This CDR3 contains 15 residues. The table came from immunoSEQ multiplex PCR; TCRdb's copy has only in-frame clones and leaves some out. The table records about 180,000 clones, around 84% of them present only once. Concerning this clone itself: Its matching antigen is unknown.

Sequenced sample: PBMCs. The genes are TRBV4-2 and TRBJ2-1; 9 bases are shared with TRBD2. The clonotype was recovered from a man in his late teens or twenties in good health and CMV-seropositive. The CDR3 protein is CASSLESGRKNEQFF. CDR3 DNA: TGTGCCAGCAGCCTCGAGAGCGGGAGGAAGAATGAGCAGTTCTTC.